This record looks at one T cell receptor (beta chain) sequence and its context. The data were taken from a study of human T cells and chemical hapten exposure. Study details: Yields of TCR per sample differed, chiefly owing to small differences in pooled library volume.

MiXCR, run by TCRdb on the RACE reads, gives a single entry per CDR3 protein. Among 35,000 to 45,000 distinct CDR3 sequences listed, approximately 11% were seen once. CDR1 is DFQATT, CDR2 SNEGSKA, per germline (reference sequence). The CDR3 contains 14 residues. Trimming removed 6 bases from V and 2 bases from J; junction bases left unmatched: 8. Time point denoted: patch test 3, about 24 weeks after DPC sensitization. The treatment denotes: therapeutic diphenylcyclopropenone sensitization with weekly scalp DPC. It was from unfractionated whole blood that total RNA was extracted. Sequenced here: whole blood, sampled in connection with sensitization to the hapten diphenylcyclopropenone (DPC). The TCR sequence derives from a middle-aged woman with alopecia areata. Some clones in this sample may be carry-over from other donors' samples. The chain couples TRBV20-1 to TRBJ2-7; 9 positions match TRBD2. The CDR3 DNA reads TGCAGTGCCAGGGAGCGGGGGGCCCCCTACGAGCAGTACTTC. This encodes CSARERGAPYEQYF.